A single sample gave rise to the 5 T cell receptor beta chains below, sequenced in a study of OX40 agonist ivuxolimab in advanced cancers. Libraries came from the immunoSEQ multiplex PCR assay. The immuneACCESS repertoire file appears here via TCRdb, limited to in-frame rearrangements. These files lack a portion of the clones; in checked studies, under half of the deficit traces to unresolved V genes, and the cause of the others is not known. Present in this sample are 50,000 to 70,000 clones, about 85% of which were seen just once. Less than 3.5% of the sample goes to the ten largest clones. Sequences were derived from CD4+ or CD8+ T cells sorted from blood, sampled in a trial of the OX40 agonist ivuxolimab. These receptors were obtained from an adult with an advanced solid tumor such as melanoma, head and neck, liver or kidney cancer.

This clone was picked up a small number of times. This chain connects TRBV6-5 to TRBJ1-5, with D perhaps matching TRBD1 (5 bases). V lost 6 bases and J 0 bases, leaving 12 bases between the germline ends. Germline CDR1 and CDR2: MNHEY and SVGAGI. The CDR3 consists of 15 residues. The CDR3 here is CASSLTAYSNQPQHF. CDR3 coding DNA: TGTGCCAGCAGCCTGACAGCGTATAGCAATCAGCCCCAGCATTTT.

Note on this clone: A read error may produce the germline difference seen at one junction end. Additional DNA sequences in this sample encode the identical CDR3. The V and J genes are TRBV28 and TRBJ1-2; D is possibly TRBD1 (6 bases). CDR1 is MDHEN, CDR2 SYDVKM, per germline. The CDR3 extends over 14 amino acids. DNA of the CDR3: TGTGCCGCCAGGGGACCGAATTATAACTATGGCTACACCTTT. Translation: CAARGPNYNYGYTF.

V and J are TRBV2 and TRBJ2-2; D is perhaps TRBD2 (6 bases). Trimming removed 6 bases from V and 0 bases from J, with 11 bases in between. The CDR3 loop spans 15 amino acids. Germline V lookup: CDR1 SNHLY, CDR2 FYNNEI. The CDR3 region has the DNA TGTGCCAGCAGGGGGGAGGCGACGAACACCGGGGAGCTGTTTTTT. Translated: CASRGEATNTGELFF.

The chain joins TRBV27 to TRBJ2-3, with 11 bases fitting TRBD1. The trim removed 4 bases at V and 5 bases at J, leaving 5 bases unmatched. The CDR3 contains 15 residues. Germline CDR1 and CDR2: MNHEY and SMNVEV (reference sequence). The CDR3 DNA is TGTGCCAGCAGTTCGGGACAGGGGGGGGTAGATACGCAGTATTTT. This translates into CASSSGQGGVDTQYF.

This clone showed up just once. This chain joins TRBV7-9 and TRBJ2-3; 7 bases line up with TRBD2. The CDR3 has 15 amino acids. V was clipped by 1 base and J by 4 bases; unmatched bases: 5. Germline CDR1 is SEHNR and CDR2 is FQNEAQ (reference sequence). The CDR3 spells CASSLGGGRSDTQYF. CDR3 in DNA: TGTGCCAGCAGCTTAGGGGGCGGGAGATCAGATACGCAGTATTTT.